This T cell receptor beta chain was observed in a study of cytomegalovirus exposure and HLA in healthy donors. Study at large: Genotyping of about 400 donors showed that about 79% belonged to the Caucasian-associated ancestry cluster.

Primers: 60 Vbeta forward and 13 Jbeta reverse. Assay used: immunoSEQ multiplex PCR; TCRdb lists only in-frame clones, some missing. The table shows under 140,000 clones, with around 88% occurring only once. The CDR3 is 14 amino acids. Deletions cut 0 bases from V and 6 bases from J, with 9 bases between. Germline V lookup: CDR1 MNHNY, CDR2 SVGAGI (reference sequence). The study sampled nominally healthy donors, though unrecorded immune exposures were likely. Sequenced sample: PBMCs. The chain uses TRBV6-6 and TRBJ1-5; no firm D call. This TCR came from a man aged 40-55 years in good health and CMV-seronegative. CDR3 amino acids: CASSYSEGFQPQHF. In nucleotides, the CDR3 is TGTGCCAGCAGTTACTCTGAGGGTTTTCAGCCCCAGCATTTT.